This TCR beta chain was sequenced during a study of blood T cell repertoires in COVID-19. Study at large: The United States, Italy and Spain provided the acute and convalescent COVID-19 samples. The analysed material was cDNA or gDNA that came from T cells, B-cell-depleted T cells, or PBMCs.

Original processing methods: Reference gene primer amplification gave nucleated cell count estimates. Sequencing was performed with immunoSEQ multiplex PCR; in TCRdb, only in-frame clones are kept and a portion is missing. Clonal size and the V and J genes are those of that table, whereas D and trimming came from the DNA. The data show 45,000 to 55,000 clones, about four fifths seen once. Between the trimmed V and J ends, which lost 6 bases and 5 bases, there was a span of 14 bases. This CDR3 contains 13 residues. The germline gives CDR1 GTSNPN, CDR2 SVGIG (reference sequence). The TCR originated in a man aged 50 or older with acute or convalescent COVID-19. This chain links TRBV30 with TRBJ1-5; weak D call: TRBD1 (5 bases). The sequenced material came from peripheral blood. The DNA for the CDR3 is TGTGCCTGTCGGGACTCCAGCGATCAGCCCCAGCATTTT. This codes for CACRDSSDQPQHF. The full variable domain, its missing parts supplied by reference TRBV30 and TRBJ1-5, is SQTIHQWPATLVQPVGSPLSLECTVEGTSNPNLYWYRQAAGRGLQLLFYSVGIGQISSEVPQNLSASRPQDRQFILSSKKLLLSDSGFYLCACRDSSDQPQHFGDGTRLSIL.